The 12 T cell receptor beta chains given below trace back to one sample, sequenced in a study of blood T cells in healthy people across ages (dated by TCRdb to the mid-2010s). Libraries were prepared through 5' RACE. The instrument was an Illumina HiSeq 2500. A second PCR of about 6 to 11 cycles was performed with a sample-barcoded 5' primer and a J-beta primer mix. TCRdb cleaned the public reads at Q25 with fastp, built clones with MiXCR and kept in-frame beta chains. Each CDR3 protein gets just one entry, which takes the most common genes and DNA from the rows behind it. The sample yields around 990,000 distinct CDR3 sequences; more than 30% were counted once. The ten most abundant clones make up roughly 14% of the sample. Sequenced material: blood. Receptor source: a man between 18 and 35 years old in good health.

The chain couples TRBV12-3 or TRBV12-4 to TRBJ2-3; tentatively, D is TRBD2 (6 bases). V was trimmed by 2 bases and J by 11 bases, leaving 14 bases between them. The CDR3 extends over 13 amino acids. CDR3 nucleotide sequence: TGTGCCAGCAGTTTAAGAGGAGGGAGCAAGCAGTATTTT. Translated: CASSLRGGSKQYF.

This clonotype occurred a few times. CDR3: CASKDAGLDYTF. CDR3 DNA: TGTGCCAGCAAGGATGCAGGGTTAGACTACACCTTC. The J gene is TRBJ1-2, the V gene TRBV16; TRBD1 is a possible D gene (5 bases). The germline V and J ends were trimmed by 7 bases and 10 bases, with 16 bases remaining between them. The length of the CDR3 is 12 residues. Germline V gives CDR1 KGHSY, CDR2 FQNENV.

This clonotype was picked up one time. The chain combines TRBV6-2 or TRBV6-3 with TRBJ2-2; D gene unclear. V lost 2 bases and J 1 base, leaving 8 bases between the germline ends. Per germline, CDR1 MNHEY and CDR2 SVGEGT. The CDR3 is made up of 15 amino acids. CDR3 sequence reads: CASSYRRLNTGELFF. The CDR3, as DNA: TGTGCCAGCAGTTACCGGCGGCTGAACACCGGGGAGCTGTTTTTT.

The V gene is TRBV20-1, the J gene TRBJ2-3; 11 bases align to TRBD2. This CDR3 contains 15 residues. Germline CDR1 and CDR2: DFQATT and SNEGSKA (reference sequence). Trimming took 3 bases from V and 0 from J; bases not matched to a gene: 2. The CDR3 DNA is TGCAGTGCTAGTCTAGCGGGGGGCAGCACAGATACGCAGTATTTT. Protein: CSASLAGGSTDTQYF.

This clonotype was counted only a few times. V is TRBV12-3 or TRBV12-4 and J is TRBJ1-1; D not certain. Trimming shortened V by 3 bases and J by 2 bases, and 10 bases separated the two germline ends. This CDR3 is built from 14 residues. CDR3 nucleotide sequence: TGTGCCAGCAGTTTTAATACCCGTAACACTGAAGCTTTCTTT. Translating gives CASSFNTRNTEAFF.

The V call is TRBV4-1, the J call TRBJ2-1, with a possible D match to TRBD1 (5 bases). The ends were cut back, 2 bases at V and 5 bases at J, with 16 bases in the middle. Germline loops: CDR1 MGHRA, CDR2 YSYEKL. The CDR3 loop spans 16 amino acids. The CDR3 DNA sequence: TGCGCCAGCAGCCAACCAACTGCAGGGTCCCACAATGAGCAGTTCTTC. Translating it yields CASSQPTAGSHNEQFF.

This clonotype was counted ten times or more. The chain's CDR3 is CSAPRGGMNTEAFF. The CDR3 DNA reads TGCAGTGCTCCCCGGGGGGGGATGAACACTGAAGCTTTCTTT. The chain joins TRBV20-1 to TRBJ1-1; possibly TRBD1 for D (5 bases). This CDR3 is 14 amino acids long. V was clipped by 5 bases and J by 0 bases, with 13 bases between them. Germline V lookup: CDR1 DFQATT, CDR2 SNEGSKA (reference sequence).

This clonotype showed up many times. In nucleotides, the CDR3 is TGCAGCGTTGAAGGGGCCTACGAGCAGTACTTC. Its protein product is CSVEGAYEQYF. This chain connects TRBV29-1 to TRBJ2-7, with D hard to call. V was trimmed by 1 base and J by 2 bases, leaving 3 bases between them. The germline CDR1 and CDR2 sequences are SQVTM and ANQGSEA. The CDR3 loop spans 11 amino acids.

This clonotype occurred many times. J is TRBJ2-7 and V is TRBV12-3 or TRBV12-4, with D unresolved. CDR3 length: 14 residues. V was trimmed by 1 base and J by 1 base, leaving 8 bases between them. CDR3 in DNA: TGTGCCAGCAGTTTAGGTCTAGGATCCTACGAGCAGTACTTC. This codes for CASSLGLGSYEQYF.

The rearrangement joins TRBV20-1 to TRBJ2-7; 9 nucleotides agree with TRBD1. The J call may be wrong; the DNA end is better matched by TRBJ2-5. The CDR3 length is 15 residues. Germline CDR1 is DFQATT and CDR2 is SNEGSKA (reference sequence). CDR3 residues: CSARPPTGGLETQYF. In DNA form, the CDR3 reads TGCAGTGCTAGACCCCCGACAGGGGGTTTAGAGACCCAGTACTTC.

V gene TRBV6-5 combines with J gene TRBJ2-3, with D unclear. The CDR3 contains 13 residues. V dropped 6 bases and J dropped 3 bases, with 10 bases sitting between them. Germline CDR1 is MNHEY and CDR2 is SVGAGI. The CDR3 coding sequence is TGTGCCAGCAGAACCCCGGCAACAGATACGCAGTATTTT. It specifies CASRTPATDTQYF.

The gene calls are TRBV12-3 or TRBV12-4 and TRBJ2-5; 8 bases are a match to TRBD1. With V trimmed by 7 bases and J by 11 bases, 12 bases remained unmatched. This CDR3 is built from 13 residues. CDR3 region: CASNLGQGNEQYF. The CDR3 bases are TGTGCCAGCAATCTTGGACAGGGCAATGAGCAGTACTTC.